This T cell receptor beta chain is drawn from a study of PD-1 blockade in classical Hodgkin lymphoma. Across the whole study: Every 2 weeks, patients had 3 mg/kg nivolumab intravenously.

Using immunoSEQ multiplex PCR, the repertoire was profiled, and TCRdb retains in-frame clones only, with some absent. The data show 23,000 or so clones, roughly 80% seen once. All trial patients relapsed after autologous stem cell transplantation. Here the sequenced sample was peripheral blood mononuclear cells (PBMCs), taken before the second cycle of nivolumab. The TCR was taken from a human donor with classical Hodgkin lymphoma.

This CDR3 is CASSRPYNEQFF. The CDR3 nucleotides are TGTGCCAGCAGTAGACCCTACAATGAGCAGTTCTTC. The chain recombines TRBV6-9 with TRBJ2-1; unclear D gene. Trimming took off 5 bases at V and 2 bases at J, with 4 bases between the two ends. Germline lookup yields CDR1 MNHGY and CDR2 SVAAGI. The CDR3 extends over 12 amino acids.